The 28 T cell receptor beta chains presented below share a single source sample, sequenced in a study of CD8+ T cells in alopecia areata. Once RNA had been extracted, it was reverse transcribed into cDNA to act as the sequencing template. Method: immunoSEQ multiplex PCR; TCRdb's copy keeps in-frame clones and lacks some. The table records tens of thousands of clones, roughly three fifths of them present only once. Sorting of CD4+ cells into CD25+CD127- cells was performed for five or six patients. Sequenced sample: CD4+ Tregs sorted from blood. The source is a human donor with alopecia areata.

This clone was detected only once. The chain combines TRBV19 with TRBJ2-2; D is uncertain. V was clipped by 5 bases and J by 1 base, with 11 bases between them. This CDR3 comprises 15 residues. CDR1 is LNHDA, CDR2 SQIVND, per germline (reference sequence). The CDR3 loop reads CASSLPQVNTGELFF. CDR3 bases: TGTGCCAGTAGTCTCCCGCAGGTGAACACCGGGGAGCTGTTTTTT.

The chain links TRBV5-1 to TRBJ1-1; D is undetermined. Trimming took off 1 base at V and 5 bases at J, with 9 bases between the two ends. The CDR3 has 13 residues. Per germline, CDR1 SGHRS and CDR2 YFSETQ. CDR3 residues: CASSLLAETEAFF. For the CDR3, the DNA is TGCGCCAGCAGCTTGTTAGCGGAGACTGAAGCTTTCTTT.

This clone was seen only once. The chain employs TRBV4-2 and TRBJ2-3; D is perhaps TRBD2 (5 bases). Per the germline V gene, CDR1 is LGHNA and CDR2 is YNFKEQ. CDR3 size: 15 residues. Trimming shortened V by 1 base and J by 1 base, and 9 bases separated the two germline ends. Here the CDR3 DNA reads TGTGCCAGCAGCCAAGTATGGCGGGGCACAGATACGCAGTATTTT. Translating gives CASSQVWRGTDTQYF.

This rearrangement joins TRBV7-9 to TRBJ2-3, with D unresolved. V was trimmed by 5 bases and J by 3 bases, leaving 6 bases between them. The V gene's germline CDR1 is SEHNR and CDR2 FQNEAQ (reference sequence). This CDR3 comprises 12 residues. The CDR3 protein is CASSPITDTQYF. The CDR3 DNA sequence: TGTGCCAGCAGCCCTATTACAGATACGCAGTATTTT.

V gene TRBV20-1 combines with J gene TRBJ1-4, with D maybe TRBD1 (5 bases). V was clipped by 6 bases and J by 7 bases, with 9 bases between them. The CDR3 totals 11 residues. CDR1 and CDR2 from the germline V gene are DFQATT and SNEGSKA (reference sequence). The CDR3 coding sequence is TGCAGTGCCTGGAGGGGTGAAAAACTGTTTTTT. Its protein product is CSAWRGEKLFF.

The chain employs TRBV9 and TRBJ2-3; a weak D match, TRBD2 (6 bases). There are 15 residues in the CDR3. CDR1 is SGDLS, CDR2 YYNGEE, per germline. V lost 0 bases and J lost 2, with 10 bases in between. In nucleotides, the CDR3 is TGTGCCAGCAGCGTAGGTGTAGCGGACACAGATACGCAGTATTTT. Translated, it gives CASSVGVADTDTQYF.

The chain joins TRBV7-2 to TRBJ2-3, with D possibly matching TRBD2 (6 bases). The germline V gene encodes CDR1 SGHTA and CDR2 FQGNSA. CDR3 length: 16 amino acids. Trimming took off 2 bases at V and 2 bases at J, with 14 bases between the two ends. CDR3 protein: CASSLLASPITDTQYF. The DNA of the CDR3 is TGTGCCAGCAGCTTACTAGCGTCCCCTATCACAGATACGCAGTATTTT.

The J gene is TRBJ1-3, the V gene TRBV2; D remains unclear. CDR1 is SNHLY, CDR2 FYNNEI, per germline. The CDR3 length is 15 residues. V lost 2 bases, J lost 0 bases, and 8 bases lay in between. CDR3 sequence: CASSESAYSGNTIYF. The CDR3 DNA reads TGTGCCAGCAGTGAATCCGCATACTCTGGAAACACCATATATTTT.

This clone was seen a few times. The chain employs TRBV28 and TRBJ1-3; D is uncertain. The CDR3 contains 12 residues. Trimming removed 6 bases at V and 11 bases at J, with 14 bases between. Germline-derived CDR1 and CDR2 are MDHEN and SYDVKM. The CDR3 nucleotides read TGTGCCAGCAGCCAGACCAGCATGGCCATATATTTT. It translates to CASSQTSMAIYF.

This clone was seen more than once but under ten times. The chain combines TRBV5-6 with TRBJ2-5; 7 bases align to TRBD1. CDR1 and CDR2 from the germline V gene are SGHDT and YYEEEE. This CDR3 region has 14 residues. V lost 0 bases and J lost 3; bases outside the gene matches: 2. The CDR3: CASSLDGTEETQYF. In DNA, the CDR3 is TGTGCCAGCAGCTTGGACGGGACAGAAGAGACCCAGTACTTC.

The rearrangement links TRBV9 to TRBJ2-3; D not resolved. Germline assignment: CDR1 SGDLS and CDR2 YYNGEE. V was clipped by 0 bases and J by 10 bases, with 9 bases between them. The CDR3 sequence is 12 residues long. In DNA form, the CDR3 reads TGTGCCAGCAGCGTAGAAGGATCAGCGCAGTATTTT. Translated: CASSVEGSAQYF.

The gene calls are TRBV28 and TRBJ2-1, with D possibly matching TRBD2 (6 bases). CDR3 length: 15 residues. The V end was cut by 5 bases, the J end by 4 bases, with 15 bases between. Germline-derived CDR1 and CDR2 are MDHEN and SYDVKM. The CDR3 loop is CASSITGLKYNEQFF. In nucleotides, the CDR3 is TGTGCCAGCAGTATCACGGGACTCAAGTACAATGAGCAGTTCTTC.

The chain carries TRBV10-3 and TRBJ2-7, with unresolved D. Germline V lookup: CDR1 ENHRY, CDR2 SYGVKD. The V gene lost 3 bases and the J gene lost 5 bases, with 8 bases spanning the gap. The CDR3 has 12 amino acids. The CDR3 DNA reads TGTGCCATCAGTGAACTGGGCCACGAGCAGTACTTC. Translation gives CAISELGHEQYF.

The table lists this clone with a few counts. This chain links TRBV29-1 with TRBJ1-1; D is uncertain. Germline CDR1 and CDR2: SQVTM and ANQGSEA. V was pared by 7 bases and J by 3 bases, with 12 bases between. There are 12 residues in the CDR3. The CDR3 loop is CSAWMLHTEAFF. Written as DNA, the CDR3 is TGCAGCGCCTGGATGTTACACACTGAAGCTTTCTTT. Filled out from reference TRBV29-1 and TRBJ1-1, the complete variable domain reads SAVISQKPSRDICQRGTSLTIQCQVDSQVTMMFWYRQQPGQSLTLIATANQGSEATYESGFVIDKFPISRPNLTFSTLTVSNMSPEDSSIYLCSAWMLHTEAFFGQGTRLTVV.

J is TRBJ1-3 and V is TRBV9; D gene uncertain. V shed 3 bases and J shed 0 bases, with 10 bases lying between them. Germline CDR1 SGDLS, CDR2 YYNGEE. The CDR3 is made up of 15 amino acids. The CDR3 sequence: CASSASGTSGNTIYF. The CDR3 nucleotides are TGTGCCAGCAGCGCCAGTGGAACCTCTGGAAACACCATATATTTT.

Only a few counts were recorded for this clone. CDR3 DNA sequence: TGTGCCAGCAGTAGAGCGGGGACTAGCACAGATACGCAGTATTTT. Translating it yields CASSRAGTSTDTQYF. The chain combines TRBV7-9 with TRBJ2-3; 7 positions match TRBD2. Germline loops: CDR1 SEHNR, CDR2 FQNEAQ (reference sequence). The ends lost 6 bases at V and 0 bases at J; junction bases unmatched: 6. CDR3 length: 15 residues.

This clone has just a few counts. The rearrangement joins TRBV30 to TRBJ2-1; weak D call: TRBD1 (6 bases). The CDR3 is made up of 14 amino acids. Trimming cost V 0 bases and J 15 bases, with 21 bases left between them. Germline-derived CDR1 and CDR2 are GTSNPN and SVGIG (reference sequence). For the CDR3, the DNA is TGTGCCTGGAGTGTAGACGGACAGTCCTCCAAGAGGTTCTTC. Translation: CAWSVDGQSSKRFF.

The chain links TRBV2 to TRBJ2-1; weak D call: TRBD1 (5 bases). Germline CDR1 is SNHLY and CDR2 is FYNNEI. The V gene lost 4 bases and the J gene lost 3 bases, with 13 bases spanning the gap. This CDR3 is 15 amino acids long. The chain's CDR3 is CASSGEGAYYNEQFF. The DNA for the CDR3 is TGTGCCAGCAGTGGTGAAGGGGCCTACTACAATGAGCAGTTCTTC.

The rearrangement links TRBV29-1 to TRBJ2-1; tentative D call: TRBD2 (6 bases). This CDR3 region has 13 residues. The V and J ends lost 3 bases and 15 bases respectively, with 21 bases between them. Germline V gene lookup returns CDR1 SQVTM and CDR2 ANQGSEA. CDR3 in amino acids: CSVEVGGTFWGFF. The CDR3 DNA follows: TGCAGCGTTGAGGTTGGCGGGACCTTCTGGGGGTTCTTC.

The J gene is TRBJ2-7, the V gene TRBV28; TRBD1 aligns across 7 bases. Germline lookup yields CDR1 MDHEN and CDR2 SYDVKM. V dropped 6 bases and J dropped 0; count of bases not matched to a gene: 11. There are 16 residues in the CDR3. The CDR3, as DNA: TGTGCCAGCAGACGCAGCGGTAGGGACAGCTCCTACGAGCAGTACTTC. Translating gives CASRRSGRDSSYEQYF.

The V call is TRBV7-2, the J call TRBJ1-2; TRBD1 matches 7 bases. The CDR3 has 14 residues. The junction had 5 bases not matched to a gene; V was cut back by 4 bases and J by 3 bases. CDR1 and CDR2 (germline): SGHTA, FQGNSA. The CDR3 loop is CASSSDRQDYGYTF. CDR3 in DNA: TGTGCCAGCAGCTCGGACAGGCAAGACTATGGCTACACCTTC.

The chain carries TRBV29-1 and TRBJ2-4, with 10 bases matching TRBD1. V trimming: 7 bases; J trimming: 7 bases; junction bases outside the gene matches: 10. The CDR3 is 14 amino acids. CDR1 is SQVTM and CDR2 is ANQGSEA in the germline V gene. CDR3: CSASPGQGYNIQYF. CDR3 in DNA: TGCAGCGCTAGTCCGGGACAGGGGTACAACATTCAGTACTTC.

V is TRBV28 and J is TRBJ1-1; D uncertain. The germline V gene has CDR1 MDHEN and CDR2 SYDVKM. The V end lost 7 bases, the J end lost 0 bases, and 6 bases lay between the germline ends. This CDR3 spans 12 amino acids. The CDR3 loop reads CASKVVNTEAFF. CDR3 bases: TGTGCCAGCAAGGTCGTGAACACTGAAGCTTTCTTT.

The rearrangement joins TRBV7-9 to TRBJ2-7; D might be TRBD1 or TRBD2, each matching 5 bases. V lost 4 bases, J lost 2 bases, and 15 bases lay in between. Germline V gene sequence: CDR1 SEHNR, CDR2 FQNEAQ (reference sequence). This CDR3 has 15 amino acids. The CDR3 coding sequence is TGTGCCAGCAGCTCGTACAGGAGGAACCCCTACGAGCAGTACTTC. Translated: CASSSYRRNPYEQYF.

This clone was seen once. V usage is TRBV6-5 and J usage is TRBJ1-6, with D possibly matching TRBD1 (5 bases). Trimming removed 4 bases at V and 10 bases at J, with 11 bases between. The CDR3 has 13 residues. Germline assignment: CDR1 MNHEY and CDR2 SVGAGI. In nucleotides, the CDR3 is TGTGCCAGCAGTTCAGGGAATTACTCACCCCTCCACTTT. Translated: CASSSGNYSPLHF.

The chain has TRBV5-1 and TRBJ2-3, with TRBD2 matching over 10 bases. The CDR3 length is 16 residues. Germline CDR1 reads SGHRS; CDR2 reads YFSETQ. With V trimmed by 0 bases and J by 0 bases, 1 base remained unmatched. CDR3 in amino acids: CASSLELAGSTDTQYF. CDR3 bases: TGCGCCAGCAGCTTGGAACTAGCGGGGAGCACAGATACGCAGTATTTT. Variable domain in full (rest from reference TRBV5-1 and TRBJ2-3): KAGVTQTPRYLIKTRGQQVTLSCSPISGHRSVSWYQQTPGQGLQFLFEYFSETQRNKGNFPGRFSGRQFSNSRSEMNVSTLELGDSALYLCASSLELAGSTDTQYFGPGTRLTVL.

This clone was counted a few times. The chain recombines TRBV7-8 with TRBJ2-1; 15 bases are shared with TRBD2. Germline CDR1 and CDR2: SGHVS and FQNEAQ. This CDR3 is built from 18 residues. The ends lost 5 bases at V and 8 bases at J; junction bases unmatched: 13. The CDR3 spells CASSPRTSGGAILDEQFF. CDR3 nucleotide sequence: TGTGCCAGCAGCCCGAGGACTAGCGGGGGGGCGATTTTGGATGAGCAGTTCTTC. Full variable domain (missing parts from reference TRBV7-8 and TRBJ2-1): GAGVSQSPRYKVAKRGQDVALRCDPISGHVSLFWYQQALGQGPEFLTYFQNEAQLDKSGLPSDRFFAERPEGSVSTLKIQRTQQEDSAVYLCASSPRTSGGAILDEQFFGPGTRLTVL.

CDR3 loop: CSVESGLAHNEQFF. The CDR3 bases are TGCAGCGTTGAATCAGGACTAGCGCACAATGAGCAGTTCTTC. V and J are TRBV29-1 and TRBJ2-1, with 9 bases lining up with TRBD2. There are 14 residues in the CDR3. V lost 2 bases and J lost 5; bases outside the gene matches: 4. From germline, CDR1 is SQVTM and CDR2 ANQGSEA.